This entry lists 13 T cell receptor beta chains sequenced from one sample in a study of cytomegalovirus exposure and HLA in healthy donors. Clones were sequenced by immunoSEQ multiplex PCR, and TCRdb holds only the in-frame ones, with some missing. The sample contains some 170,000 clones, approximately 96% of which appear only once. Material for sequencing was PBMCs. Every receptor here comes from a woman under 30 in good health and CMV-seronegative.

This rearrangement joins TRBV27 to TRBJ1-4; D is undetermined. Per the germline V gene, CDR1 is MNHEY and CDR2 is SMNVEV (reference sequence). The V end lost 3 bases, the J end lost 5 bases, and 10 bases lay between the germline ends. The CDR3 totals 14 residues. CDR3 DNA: TGTGCCAGCAGTTTGCGTCGGGTAAATGAAAAACTGTTTTTT. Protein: CASSLRRVNEKLFF.

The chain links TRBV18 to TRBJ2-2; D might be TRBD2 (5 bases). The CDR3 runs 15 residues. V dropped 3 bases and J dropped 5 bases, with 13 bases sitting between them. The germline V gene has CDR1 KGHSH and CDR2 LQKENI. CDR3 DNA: TGTGCCAGCTCACCCGCCTCCGGGGTTACCGGGGAGCTGTTTTTT. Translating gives CASSPASGVTGELFF.

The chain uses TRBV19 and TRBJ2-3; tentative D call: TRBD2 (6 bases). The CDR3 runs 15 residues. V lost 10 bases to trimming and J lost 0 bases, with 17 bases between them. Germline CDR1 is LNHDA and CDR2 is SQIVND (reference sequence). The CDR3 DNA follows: TGTGCCACTAGGCGGGGTGCTACTAGCACAGATACGCAGTATTTT. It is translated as CATRRGATSTDTQYF.

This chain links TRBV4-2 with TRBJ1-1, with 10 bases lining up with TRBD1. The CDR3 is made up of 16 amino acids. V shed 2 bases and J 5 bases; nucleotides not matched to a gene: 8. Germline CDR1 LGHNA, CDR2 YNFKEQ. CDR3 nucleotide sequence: TGTGCCAGCAGCCAAAGGACAGGGGGGTTTGGGACTGAAGCTTTCTTT. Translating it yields CASSQRTGGFGTEAFF.

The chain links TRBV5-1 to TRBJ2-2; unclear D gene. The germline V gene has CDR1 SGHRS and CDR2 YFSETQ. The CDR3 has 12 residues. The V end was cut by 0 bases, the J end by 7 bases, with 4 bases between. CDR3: CASSLESGELFF. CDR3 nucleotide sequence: TGCGCCAGCAGCTTGGAGAGCGGGGAGCTGTTTTTT.

The CDR3 coding sequence is TGTGCCAGCAGCTTAATGACAGGGGTGACCGGGGAGCTGTTTTTT. As protein: CASSLMTGVTGELFF. This rearrangement joins TRBV5-6 to TRBJ2-2; 8 positions agree with TRBD1. V dropped 2 bases and J dropped 5; count of bases not matched to a gene: 5. Germline CDR1 SGHDT, CDR2 YYEEEE. This CDR3 has 15 residues.

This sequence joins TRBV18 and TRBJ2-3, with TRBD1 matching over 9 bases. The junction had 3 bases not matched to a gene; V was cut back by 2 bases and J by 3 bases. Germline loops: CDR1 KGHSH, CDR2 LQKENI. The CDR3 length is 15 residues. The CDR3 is CASSPATGGTDTQYF. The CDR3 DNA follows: TGTGCCAGCTCACCAGCGACAGGGGGTACAGATACGCAGTATTTT.

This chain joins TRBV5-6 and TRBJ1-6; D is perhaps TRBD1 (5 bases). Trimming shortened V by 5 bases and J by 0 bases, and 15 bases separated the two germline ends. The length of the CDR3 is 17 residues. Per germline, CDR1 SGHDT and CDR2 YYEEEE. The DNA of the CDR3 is TGTGCCAGCAGAAGACAGCCCGGGAGCTCCTATAATTCACCCCTCCACTTT. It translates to CASRRQPGSSYNSPLHF.

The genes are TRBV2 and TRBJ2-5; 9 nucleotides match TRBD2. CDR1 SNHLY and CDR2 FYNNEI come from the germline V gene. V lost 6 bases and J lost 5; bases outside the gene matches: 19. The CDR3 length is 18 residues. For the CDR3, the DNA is TGTGCCAGCAGGAAAGAGCTTGGCGGGGGGGCCGGTCTGGAGACCCAGTACTTC. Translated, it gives CASRKELGGGAGLETQYF.

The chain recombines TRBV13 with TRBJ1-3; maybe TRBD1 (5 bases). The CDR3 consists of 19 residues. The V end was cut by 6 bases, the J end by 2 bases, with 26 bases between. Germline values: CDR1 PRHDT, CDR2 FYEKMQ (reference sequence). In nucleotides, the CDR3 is TGTGCCAGCAGTTCCCCTTACAAGACAGTTTTAGAGGCTGGAAACACCATATATTTT. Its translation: CASSSPYKTVLEAGNTIYF. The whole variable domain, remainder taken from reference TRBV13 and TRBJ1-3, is AAGVIQSPRHLIKEKRETATLKCYPIPRHDTVYWYQQGPGQDPQFLISFYEKMQSDKGSIPDRFSAQQFSDYHSELNMSSLELGDSALYFCASSSPYKTVLEAGNTIYFGEGSWLTVV.

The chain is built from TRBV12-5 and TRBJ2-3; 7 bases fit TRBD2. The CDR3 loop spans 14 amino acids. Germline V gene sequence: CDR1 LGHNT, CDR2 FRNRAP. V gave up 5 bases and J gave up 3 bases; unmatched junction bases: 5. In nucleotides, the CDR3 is TGTGCTAGTGGTAAGCTCGGGGGGACAGATACGCAGTATTTT. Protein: CASGKLGGTDTQYF.

The CDR3: CASRVSNAYSPLHF. The CDR3 DNA is TGTGCCAGCAGAGTTAGCAACGCCTATTCACCCCTCCACTTT. This sequence joins TRBV6-5 and TRBJ1-6; no firm D call. The CDR3 covers 14 residues. Deletions cut 6 bases from V and 8 bases from J, with 14 bases between. The germline CDR1 and CDR2 sequences are MNHEY and SVGAGI.

CDR3 loop: CASSLTGYYGYTF. CDR3 nucleotides: TGTGCCAGCAGCCTCACAGGTTACTATGGCTACACCTTC. This chain links TRBV7-9 with TRBJ1-2, with a weak D call TRBD1 (5 bases). The germline CDR1 and CDR2 sequences are SEHNR and FQNEAQ (reference sequence). V was cut by 5 bases and J by 3 bases, with 10 bases left in between. This CDR3 has 13 amino acids.